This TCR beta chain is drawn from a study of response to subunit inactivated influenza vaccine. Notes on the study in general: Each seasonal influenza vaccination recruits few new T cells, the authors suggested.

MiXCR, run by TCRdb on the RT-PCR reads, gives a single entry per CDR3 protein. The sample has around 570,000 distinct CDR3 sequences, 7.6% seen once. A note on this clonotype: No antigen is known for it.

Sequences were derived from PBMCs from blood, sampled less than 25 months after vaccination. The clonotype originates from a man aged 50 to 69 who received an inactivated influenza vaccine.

For the CDR3, the DNA is TGTGCCAGCAGTTATAAGGGGGGTATTTACAATGAGCAGTTCTTC. Translated, it gives CASSYKGGIYNEQFF. J is TRBJ2-1 and V is TRBV6-5; perhaps D is TRBD1 or TRBD2 (6 bases each). CDR3 length equals 15 residues. V was clipped by 3 bases and J by 4 bases, with 13 bases between them. Germline CDR1 reads MNHEY; CDR2 reads SVGAGI.